There are many counts of the clone carrying this T cell receptor beta chain. With 10-nucleotide random UMIs included, cDNA was synthesized by 5'RACE. A single record per CDR3 protein comes from TCRdb applying MiXCR to the 5' RACE reads. Found here are roughly 80,000 distinct CDR3 sequences, 9.4% of them singletons; the top ten hold 1.5% to 2%. These data come from a study of neurological immune-mediated disorders. CDR3 size: 14 residues. Germline V gives CDR1 SGHRS, CDR2 YFSETQ. The ends lost 9 bases at V and 5 bases at J; junction bases unmatched: 9. This chain connects TRBV5-1 to TRBJ2-2; 8 nucleotides line up with TRBD1. The source of this sequence is a man aged 50 or older in good health. Sequencing used PBMCs. CDR3 nucleotides: TGCGCCAACCTGGGACAGGTCCGGACCGGGGAGCTGTTTTTT. Its translation is CANLGQVRTGELFF.